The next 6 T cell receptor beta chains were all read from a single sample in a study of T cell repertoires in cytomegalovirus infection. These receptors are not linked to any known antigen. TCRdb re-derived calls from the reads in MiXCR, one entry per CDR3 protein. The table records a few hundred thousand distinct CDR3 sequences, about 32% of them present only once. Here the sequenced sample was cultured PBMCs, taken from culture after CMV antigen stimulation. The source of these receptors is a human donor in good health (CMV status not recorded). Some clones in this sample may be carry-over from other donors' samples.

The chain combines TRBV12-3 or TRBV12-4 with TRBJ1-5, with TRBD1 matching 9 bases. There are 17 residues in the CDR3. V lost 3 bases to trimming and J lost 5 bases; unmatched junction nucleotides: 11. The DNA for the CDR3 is TGTGCCAGCAGTTTTAGGGGATCCGGGACAGGGTATCAGCCCCAGCATTTT. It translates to CASSFRGSGTGYQPQHF.

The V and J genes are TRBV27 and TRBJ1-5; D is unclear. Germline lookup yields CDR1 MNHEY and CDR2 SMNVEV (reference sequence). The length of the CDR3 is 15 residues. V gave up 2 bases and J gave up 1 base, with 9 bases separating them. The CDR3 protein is CASSLRPGSNQPQHF. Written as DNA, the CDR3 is TGTGCCAGCAGTTTAAGGCCCGGGAGCAATCAGCCCCAGCATTTT.

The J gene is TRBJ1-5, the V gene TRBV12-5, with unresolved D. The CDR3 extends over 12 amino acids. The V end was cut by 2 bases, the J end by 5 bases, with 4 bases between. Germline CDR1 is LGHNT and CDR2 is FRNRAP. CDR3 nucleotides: TGTGCTAGTGGTTTGAACGATCAGCCCCAGCATTTT. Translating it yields CASGLNDQPQHF. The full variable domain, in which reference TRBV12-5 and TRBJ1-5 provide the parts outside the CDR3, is DARVTQTPRHKVTEMGQEVTMRCQPILGHNTVFWYRQTMMQGLELLAYFRNRAPLDDSGMPKDRFSAEMPDATLATLKIQPSEPRDSAVYFCASGLNDQPQHFGDGTRLSIL.

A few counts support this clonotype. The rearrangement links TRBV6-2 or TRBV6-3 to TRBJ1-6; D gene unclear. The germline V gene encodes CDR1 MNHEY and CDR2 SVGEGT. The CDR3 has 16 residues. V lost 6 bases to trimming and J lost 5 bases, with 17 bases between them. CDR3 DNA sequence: TGTGCCAGCAGGCAAGACCGGACCGCAAATAATTCACCCCTCCACTTT. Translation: CASRQDRTANNSPLHF.

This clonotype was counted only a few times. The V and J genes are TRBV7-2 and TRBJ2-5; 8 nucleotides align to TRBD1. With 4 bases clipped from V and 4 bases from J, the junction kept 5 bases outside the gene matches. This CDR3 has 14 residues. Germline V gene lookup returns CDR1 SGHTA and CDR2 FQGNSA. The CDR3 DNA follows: TGTGCCAGCAGCTCTCGACAGGGGCCAGAGACCCAGTACTTC. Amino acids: CASSSRQGPETQYF. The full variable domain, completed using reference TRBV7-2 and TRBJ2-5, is GAGVSQSPSNKVTEKGKDVELRCDPISGHTALYWYRQSLGQGLEFLIYFQGNSAPDKSGLPSDRFSAERTGGSVSTLTIQRTQQEDSAVYLCASSSRQGPETQYFGPGTRLLVL.

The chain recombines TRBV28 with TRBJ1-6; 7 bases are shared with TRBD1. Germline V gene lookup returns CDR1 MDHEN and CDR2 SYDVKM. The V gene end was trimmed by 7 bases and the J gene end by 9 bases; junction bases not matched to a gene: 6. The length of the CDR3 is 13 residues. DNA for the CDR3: TGTGCCAGCAAGGGGGCCGTTATTTCACCCCTCCACTTT. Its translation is CASKGAVISPLHF.